This T cell receptor beta chain comes out of a study of radiotherapy plus CTLA-4 blockade in lung cancer. Across the whole study: With 31% of patients having disease control, objective responses were seen in under 20%.

J gave up 9 bases and V 3 bases, and 23 bases lay outside the gene matches. This CDR3 has 18 residues. Germline V gene data show CDR1 as KGHSH and CDR2 as LQKENI. Method: immunoSEQ multiplex PCR; TCRdb's copy keeps in-frame clones and lacks some. The profile covers 95,000 to 150,000 clones, with about 90% appearing a single time and just under 7% taken by the ten largest. This clone was detected a few times. Treatment of patients with chemo-refractory metastatic non-small-cell lung cancer consisted of focal radiation plus CTLA-4 blockade with ipilimumab. The sequencing used peripheral blood, collected from a patient treated with radiotherapy plus ipilimumab. This chain links TRBV18 with TRBJ2-7, with 7 bases fitting TRBD1. This clonotype was sampled from a human donor with non-small cell lung cancer that progressed on radiotherapy plus ipilimumab. The CDR3 region has the DNA TGTGCCAGCTCACCGCTCCGGCCCGACAGGGCCATCCTACGGCTGCAGTACTTC. Its protein product is CASSPLRPDRAILRLQYF.